This T cell receptor (beta chain) was documented in a study of human T cells and chemical hapten exposure. Study context: The patients, most of them female, presented with alopecia areata, totalis or universalis.

Individual cDNA molecules in this library carried unique molecular identifiers. Source study methods: Samples had a median of roughly 100,000 TCRs, ranging roughly 20,000 to 750,000. TCRdb redid the calling of the RACE reads with MiXCR, one entry per CDR3 protein. Clone size and V and J calls follow TCRdb, not the original study. The repertoire holds tens of thousands of distinct CDR3 sequences, with around 11% as singletons. Specified time point: patch test 1, 2 weeks after DPC sensitization. Treatment in this sample: therapeutic diphenylcyclopropenone sensitization with weekly scalp DPC. Suited to DPC and affected by alopecia, the donors ranged from 18 to 70 years old. This clonotype occurred a few times. CDR1 and CDR2 (germline): SGHTA, FQGTGA. The CDR3 contains 14 residues. V gave up 2 bases and J gave up 4 bases, with 10 bases separating them.

The clonotype was recovered from a woman in her sixties with alopecia areata. Some clones in this sample may be carry-over from other donors' samples. V gene TRBV7-3 combines with J gene TRBJ2-3; the D gene is possibly TRBD2 (6 bases). The source material was whole blood, sampled in connection with sensitization to the hapten diphenylcyclopropenone (DPC). As DNA, the CDR3 is TGTGCCAGCAGCTTAGCGGCTAGCGCAGATACGCAGTATTTT. Its translation: CASSLAASADTQYF.